The 19 T cell receptor beta chains below come from one sample, sequenced in a study of blood T cell repertoires in COVID-19. The repertoire was sequenced with immunoSEQ multiplex PCR; TCRdb's copy has only in-frame clones and lacks some. Of nearly 100,000 clones detected, 70% to 85% appear once; the ten largest clones hold around 16%. The material sequenced was peripheral blood. The source of these receptors is a woman aged 55-70 years with acute or convalescent COVID-19.

The genes are TRBV7-9 and TRBJ2-1; 11 bases are a match to TRBD2. With 6 bases clipped from V and 1 base from J, the junction kept 2 bases outside the gene matches. This CDR3 has 15 amino acids. Per the germline V gene, CDR1 is SEHNR and CDR2 is FQNEAQ (reference sequence). CDR3 in amino acids: CASSWTSGSYNEQFF. CDR3 bases: TGTGCCAGCAGTTGGACTAGCGGGTCCTACAATGAGCAGTTCTTC.

The sample holds a few counts of this clone. The chain uses TRBV5-6 and TRBJ1-4, with TRBD1 identical over 11 bases. CDR3 size: 15 residues. V gave up 0 bases and J gave up 7 bases; unmatched junction bases: 2. Germline CDR1 is SGHDT and CDR2 is YYEEEE. The CDR3 sequence: CASSLAGTGGEKLFF. The CDR3 nucleotides are TGTGCCAGCAGCTTGGCCGGGACAGGGGGTGAAAAACTGTTTTTT.

The chain recombines TRBV20-1 with TRBJ1-5; D unclear. V was shortened by 5 bases and J by 11 bases, with 13 bases between the two germline ends. CDR1 and CDR2 from the germline V gene are DFQATT and SNEGSKA (reference sequence). The CDR3 consists of 11 residues. CDR3 DNA: TGCAGTGCTCTTCGAACCCGGGCCCAGCATTTT. Translation: CSALRTRAQHF.

This clone has just one count. The V call is TRBV12-5, the J call TRBJ2-3; 13 bases align to TRBD2. V lost 0 bases to trimming and J lost 2 bases; unmatched junction nucleotides: 2. Germline V gene data show CDR1 as LGHNT and CDR2 as FRNRAP. This CDR3 is built from 17 residues. CDR3 sequence reads: CASGLVLAGGNTDTQYF. DNA for the CDR3: TGTGCTAGTGGTTTGGTACTAGCGGGGGGGAACACAGATACGCAGTATTTT.

The chain combines TRBV4-2 with TRBJ1-1; D remains ambiguous. V gave up 0 bases and J gave up 4 bases, with 9 bases separating them. CDR1 is LGHNA, CDR2 YNFKEQ, per germline. This CDR3 contains 14 residues. The CDR3, as DNA: TGTGCCAGCAGCCAAGATGAGTATGCCACTGAAGCTTTCTTT. Its protein product is CASSQDEYATEAFF.

This clone was recorded only once. This sequence joins TRBV3-1 (or the pseudogene TRBV3-2) and TRBJ2-7; maybe TRBD2 (6 bases). This CDR3 comprises 15 residues. V lost 3 bases and J lost 0, with 12 bases in between. From germline, CDR1 is LGHDT and CDR2 YNNKEL (reference sequence). CDR3 sequence (DNA): TGTGCCAGCAGCCAGTCCCTTAGCGGCTCCTACGAGCAGTACTTC. Translated: CASSQSLSGSYEQYF.

This clone was seen more than once but under ten times. The J gene is TRBJ2-7, the V gene TRBV6-5; the match to TRBD2 covers 7 bases. After removal of 6 bases from V and 2 bases from J, the junction contained 10 bases not matched to a gene. In germline, CDR1 is MNHEY, CDR2 SVGAGI. The CDR3 sequence is 15 residues long. CDR3 bases: TGTGCCAGCAGCTTCTCTGGGCTAGCGGCCTACGAGCAGTACTTC. Its protein is CASSFSGLAAYEQYF.

This clone was detected once. The chain recombines TRBV7-2 with TRBJ1-4; D is unclear. Deletions cut 1 base from V and 3 bases from J, with 9 bases between. Germline V lookup: CDR1 SGHTA, CDR2 FQGNSA. CDR3 length: 15 residues. The chain's CDR3 is CASSLVFGANEKLFF. The CDR3 nucleotides read TGTGCCAGCAGCTTAGTGTTTGGAGCTAATGAAAAACTGTTTTTT.

This chain connects TRBV4-1 to TRBJ1-3; TRBD1 aligns across 10 bases. Germline CDR1 MGHRA, CDR2 YSYEKL. Trimming cost V 4 bases and J 2 bases; bases outside gene matches: 17. CDR3 length: 20 amino acids. CDR3 coding DNA: TGCGCCAGCAGCCCCCCCGGCCGGGACAGGGGCCCCGTTACTGGAAACACCATATATTTT. This translates into CASSPPGRDRGPVTGNTIYF.

The chain has TRBV7-6 and TRBJ2-7; possible D gene TRBD1, 5 bases. Germline CDR1 reads SGHVS; CDR2 reads FNYEAQ. With 1 base removed from V and 1 base from J, the gap between germline ends came to 14 bases. This CDR3 is 16 amino acids long. The CDR3 sequence: CASSLDWGPLSYEQYF. CDR3 sequence (DNA): TGTGCCAGCAGCTTAGATTGGGGCCCCCTATCCTACGAGCAGTACTTC. The whole variable domain, remainder taken from reference TRBV7-6 and TRBJ2-7, is GAGVSQSPRYKVTKRGQDVALRCDPISGHVSLYWYRQALGQGPEFLTYFNYEAQQDKSGLPNDRFSAERPEGSISTLTIQRTEQRDSAMYRCASSLDWGPLSYEQYFGPGTRLTVT.

The CDR3 loop is CASSFGRNWEKLFF. Written as DNA, the CDR3 is TGTGCCAGCAGCTTTGGTAGAAACTGGGAAAAACTGTTTTTT. The chain uses TRBV11-2 and TRBJ1-4; D unclear. CDR1 is SGHAT, CDR2 FQNNGV, per germline. The CDR3 has 14 amino acids. Trimming removed 3 bases from V and 8 bases from J, with 13 bases in between.

This clone was detected once. This CDR3 is CASSARGRGSGNTIYF. The CDR3 region has the DNA TGTGCCAGCAGTGCGCGCGGCCGTGGGTCTGGAAACACCATATATTTT. The chain has TRBV6-2 or TRBV6-3 and TRBJ1-3; D unclear. The length of the CDR3 is 16 residues. Germline values: CDR1 MNHEY, CDR2 SVGEGT. V was pared by 5 bases and J by 1 base, with 15 bases between.

This clone was recorded once. This sequence joins TRBV25-1 and TRBJ2-7, with TRBD1 matching over 7 bases. The CDR3 extends over 14 amino acids. CDR1 is MGHDK, CDR2 SYGVNS, per germline. V gave up 5 bases and J gave up 1 base; unmatched junction bases: 5. The DNA for the CDR3 is TGTGCCAGCAGTTTGGCAGGGGGTTCCTACGAGCAGTACTTC. This gives the protein CASSLAGGSYEQYF.

This clone was counted between two and nine times. V gene TRBV28 combines with J gene TRBJ2-5; D is possibly TRBD2 (6 bases). The V and J ends lost 6 bases and 5 bases respectively, with 10 bases between them. This CDR3 has 12 residues. Germline assignment: CDR1 MDHEN and CDR2 SYDVKM. CDR3: CASRRREETQYF. The DNA of the CDR3 is TGTGCCAGCAGACGACGGGAGGAGACCCAGTACTTC. The variable domain in full, completed from reference TRBV28 and TRBJ2-5, reads DVKVTQSSRYLVKRTGEKVFLECVQDMDHENMFWYRQDPGLGLRLIYFSYDVKMKEKGDIPEGYSVSREKKERFSLILESASTNQTSMYLCASRRREETQYFGPGTRLLVL.

The chain uses TRBV5-1 and TRBJ2-3, with D perhaps TRBD2 (5 bases). Germline V CDR1 and CDR2: SGHRS, YFSETQ. Trimming removed 1 base at V and 7 bases at J, with 10 bases between. The CDR3 length is 13 residues. The CDR3 sequence: CASSLSSSNTQYF. CDR3 nucleotide sequence: TGCGCCAGCAGCTTGTCTAGCTCGAATACGCAGTATTTT.

CDR3 protein: CASLQGAGYGYTF. CDR3 DNA sequence: TGTGCCAGTTTACAGGGGGCCGGCTATGGCTACACCTTC. This rearrangement joins TRBV12-3 or TRBV12-4 to TRBJ1-2; TRBD1 matches at 9 bases. Trimming cost V 9 bases and J 4 bases; bases outside gene matches: 6. The CDR3 loop spans 13 amino acids.

V usage is TRBV7-3 and J usage is TRBJ2-5; no firm D call. The CDR3 is 14 residues long. Trimming stripped 1 base from V and 1 base from J, with 7 bases between. Looked up from germline, CDR1 is SGHTA and CDR2 is FQGTGA. The CDR3 DNA sequence: TGTGCCAGCAGCTTAATGGCAGGCCAAGAGACCCAGTACTTC. Its translation is CASSLMAGQETQYF.

This clone was detected once. The J gene is TRBJ1-4, the V gene TRBV29-1; perhaps TRBD1 as D (6 bases). V lost 5 bases and J 0 bases, leaving 10 bases between the germline ends. The CDR3 is 14 residues long. The germline V gene has CDR1 SQVTM and CDR2 ANQGSEA. Written as DNA, the CDR3 is TGCAGCGTTCGGGAGGGGGCAACTAATGAAAAACTGTTTTTT. Translated: CSVREGATNEKLFF.

This sequence joins TRBV24-1 and TRBJ1-2, with 10 nucleotides matching TRBD1. The CDR3 runs to 16 residues. V dropped 4 bases and J dropped 6; count of bases not matched to a gene: 10. The germline CDR1 and CDR2 sequences are KGHDR and SFDVKD. In DNA form, the CDR3 reads TGTGCCACCAGTGAAAATTCCGGGACAGGGGTGAATGGCTACACCTTC. It codes for CATSENSGTGVNGYTF.